One and the same sample provided the 25 T cell receptor beta chains below, sequenced in a study of T cell responses to AZD1222 COVID-19 vaccine. Method: immunoSEQ multiplex PCR; TCRdb's copy keeps in-frame clones and lacks some. Of 50,000 to 65,000 clones detected, roughly 90% appear once; the ten largest clones hold around 13%. Sequencing used peripheral blood, obtained 28 days after the second AZD1222 dose. The receptor set was obtained from an adult who received the AZD1222 COVID-19 vaccine.

This chain links TRBV19 with TRBJ1-4; 9 bases line up with TRBD1. The germline V gene encodes CDR1 LNHDA and CDR2 SQIVND (reference sequence). The CDR3 is 14 amino acids. V shed 4 bases and J 7 bases; nucleotides not matched to a gene: 4. This CDR3 is CASSTDRGGEKLFF. The CDR3 region has the DNA TGTGCCAGTAGTACGGACAGGGGAGGTGAAAAACTGTTTTTT. Full variable domain (rest looked up from reference TRBV19 and TRBJ1-4): DGGITQSPKYLFRKEGQNVTLSCEQNLNHDAMYWYRQDPGQGLRLIYYSQIVNDFQKGDIAEGYSVSREKKESFPLTVTSAQKNPTAFYLCASSTDRGGEKLFFGSGTQLSVL.

The V gene is TRBV5-1, the J gene TRBJ2-7, with TRBD2 identical over 9 bases. Losses at the gene ends were 4 bases for V and 3 bases for J; bases not matched to a gene: 8. The germline V gene encodes CDR1 SGHRS and CDR2 YFSETQ. The CDR3 runs 15 residues. CDR3 residues: CASSPLAGRGYEQYF. The CDR3 nucleotides read TGCGCCAGCAGCCCCCTAGCGGGGAGAGGCTACGAGCAGTACTTC.

The V call is TRBV19, the J call TRBJ1-2, with TRBD1 matching 7 bases. Unmatched junction bases numbered 4, after V lost 0 bases and J lost 3 bases. Germline-derived CDR1 and CDR2 are LNHDA and SQIVND (reference sequence). The CDR3 is 15 residues long. This CDR3 is CASSIDRDRYYGYTF. Written as DNA, the CDR3 is TGTGCCAGTAGTATAGACCGGGACAGATACTATGGCTACACCTTC. The complete variable domain, with remaining parts taken from reference TRBV19 and TRBJ1-2, reads DGGITQSPKYLFRKEGQNVTLSCEQNLNHDAMYWYRQDPGQGLRLIYYSQIVNDFQKGDIAEGYSVSREKKESFPLTVTSAQKNPTAFYLCASSIDRDRYYGYTFGSGTRLTVV.

A single count supports this clone. The CDR3 is CASQERNTIYF. The CDR3 DNA sequence: TGTGCCTCCCAAGAGCGAAACACCATATATTTT. The chain employs TRBV19 and TRBJ1-3; D is unresolved. The V end lost 11 bases, the J end lost 5 bases, and 10 bases lay between the germline ends. Looked up from germline, CDR1 is LNHDA and CDR2 is SQIVND (reference sequence). This CDR3 is 11 amino acids long.

The V gene is TRBV25-1, the J gene TRBJ2-1; D gene unclear. Germline-derived CDR1 and CDR2 are MGHDK and SYGVNS. The CDR3 length is 15 residues. Trimming left V 6 bases short and J 3 bases short, with 15 bases between. CDR3 sequence reads: CASSRIDGVYNEQFF. CDR3 nucleotides: TGTGCCAGCAGCAGAATTGATGGGGTCTACAATGAGCAGTTCTTC.

The chain recombines TRBV11-3 with TRBJ2-2; the D is unclear. Trimming pared 1 base from V and 7 bases from J, leaving 4 bases between. The CDR3 length is 12 residues. Per germline, CDR1 SGHNT and CDR2 YENEEA. CDR3 region: CASSLGDGELFF. CDR3 bases: TGTGCCAGCAGCTTAGGGGACGGGGAGCTGTTTTTT. Together with reference TRBV11-3 and TRBJ2-2, the CDR3 gives the full variable domain: EAGVVQSPRYKIIEKKQPVAFWCNPISGHNTLYWYLQNLGQGPELLIRYENEEAVDDSQLPKDRFSAERLKGVDSTLKIQPAELGDSAVYLCASSLGDGELFFGEGSRLTVL.

V and J are TRBV9 and TRBJ2-7; D remains ambiguous. Germline CDR1 reads SGDLS; CDR2 reads YYNGEE. V was shortened by 0 bases and J by 3 bases, with 10 bases between the two germline ends. CDR3 length: 14 residues. The CDR3 DNA follows: TGTGCCAGCAGCGTAGGTCCCGCCAGCTACGAGCAGTACTTC. The encoded protein is CASSVGPASYEQYF.

This clone was counted a single time. The J gene is TRBJ2-7, the V gene TRBV3-1 (or the pseudogene TRBV3-2); 7 bases align to TRBD2. CDR1 is LGHDT, CDR2 YNNKEL, per germline (reference sequence). V shed 1 base and J 2 bases; nucleotides not matched to a gene: 5. The CDR3 sequence is 15 residues long. CDR3 in DNA: TGTGCCAGCAGCCAAGTGTCTAGCGGAACCTACGAGCAGTACTTC. Its translation: CASSQVSSGTYEQYF.

The chain is built from TRBV4-2 and TRBJ2-7, with TRBD2 matching over 13 bases. Germline CDR1 is LGHNA and CDR2 is YNFKEQ. V trimming: 2 bases; J trimming: 6 bases; junction bases outside the gene matches: 10. The CDR3 is 17 amino acids. This CDR3 is CASSQPPRTSGRFEQYF. Written as DNA, the CDR3 is TGTGCCAGCAGCCAACCACCCCGGACTAGCGGGAGATTCGAGCAGTACTTC.

This chain links TRBV29-1 with TRBJ1-2; 8 bases match TRBD1. CDR1 is SQVTM, CDR2 ANQGSEA, per germline. J was trimmed by 4 bases and V by 5 bases; bases with no gene match: 3. The CDR3 runs to 12 residues. CDR3 sequence (DNA): TGCAGCGTTCAGACAGGGGCCTATGGCTACACCTTC. Translation: CSVQTGAYGYTF.

Concerning this clone itself: Compared with germline, one end of the junction differs, possibly owing to a read error. J is TRBJ1-3 and V is TRBV7-7; D may be TRBD1 (5 bases). The CDR3 length is 16 residues. The germline CDR1 and CDR2 sequences are SSHAT and FNYEAQ (reference sequence). As DNA, the CDR3 is TGTGCTAGCAGCTTAGCGGGACCTTCCTCTGGAAACACCATATATTTT. This translates into CASSLAGPSSGNTIYF. Full variable domain (remainder filled in from reference TRBV7-7 and TRBJ1-3): GAGVSQSPRYKVTKRGQDVTLRCDPISSHATLYWYQQALGQGPEFLTYFNYEAQPDKSGLPSDRFSAERPEGSISTLTIQRTEQRDSAMYRCASSLAGPSSGNTIYFGEGSWLTVV.

The chain is built from TRBV25-1 and TRBJ1-5; TRBD1 is a possible D gene (5 bases). CDR3 length equals 13 residues. V shed 4 bases and J shed 7 bases, with 11 bases lying between them. Germline V lookup: CDR1 MGHDK, CDR2 SYGVNS. For the CDR3, the DNA is TGTGCCAGCAGTGGACAGCCCGGGCAGCCCCAGCATTTT. This translates into CASSGQPGQPQHF.

This clone has just one count. The V call is TRBV5-4, the J call TRBJ1-5; D gene uncertain. V lost 0 bases to trimming and J lost 3 bases, with 7 bases between them. Germline V gene lookup returns CDR1 SGHNT and CDR2 YYREEE (reference sequence). The CDR3 extends over 14 amino acids. The CDR3 here is CASSLGGNNQPQHF. CDR3 bases: TGTGCCAGCAGCTTGGGGGGAAACAATCAGCCCCAGCATTTT. Full variable domain (rest looked up from reference TRBV5-4 and TRBJ1-5): ETGVTQSPTHLIKTRGQQVTLRCSSQSGHNTVSWYQQALGQGPQFIFQYYREEENGRGNFPPRFSGLQFPNYSSELNVNALELDDSALYLCASSLGGNNQPQHFGDGTRLSIL.

The chain employs TRBV29-1 and TRBJ2-3, with D possibly matching TRBD2 (6 bases). This CDR3 region has 14 residues. CDR1 and CDR2 from the germline V gene are SQVTM and ANQGSEA. V was cut by 4 bases and J by 2 bases, with 13 bases left in between. This CDR3 reads CSVALREPTDTQYF. The CDR3 region has the DNA TGCAGCGTTGCCCTTCGGGAGCCCACAGATACGCAGTATTTT.

The chain combines TRBV6-1 with TRBJ2-1; 10 nucleotides agree with TRBD2. Trimming took 3 bases from V and 9 from J; bases not matched to a gene: 14. Germline CDR1 reads MNHNS; CDR2 reads SASEGT. The length of the CDR3 is 17 residues. CDR3 in amino acids: CASSDRRASGSGIEQFF. CDR3 bases: TGTGCCAGCAGTGATAGGAGGGCTAGCGGGAGTGGAATTGAGCAGTTCTTC.

The gene calls are TRBV7-9 and TRBJ2-7, with 9 bases matching TRBD2. V trimming: 4 bases; J trimming: 2 bases; junction bases outside the gene matches: 9. The CDR3 runs to 16 residues. Germline lookup yields CDR1 SEHNR and CDR2 FQNEAQ (reference sequence). As DNA, the CDR3 is TGTGCCAGCAGCTCCTTCGGACTAGCGAGTACCTACGAGCAGTACTTC. Translated, it gives CASSSFGLASTYEQYF. Filled out from reference TRBV7-9 and TRBJ2-7, the complete variable domain reads DTGVSQNPRHKITKRGQNVTFRCDPISEHNRLYWYRQTLGQGPEFLTYFQNEAQLEKSRLLSDRFSAERPKGSFSTLEIQRTEQGDSAMYLCASSSFGLASTYEQYFGPGTRLTVT.

In this sample, this clone turned up once. The rearrangement joins TRBV18 to TRBJ1-1; D uncertain. Germline assignment: CDR1 KGHSH and CDR2 LQKENI. CDR3 size: 16 residues. V was shortened by 1 base and J by 1 base, with 13 bases between the two germline ends. CDR3 protein: CASSPRRGHPNTEAFF. The CDR3 DNA sequence: TGTGCCAGCTCACCACGCAGAGGTCACCCGAACACTGAAGCTTTCTTT. Full variable domain (remainder filled in from reference TRBV18 and TRBJ1-1): NAGVMQNPRHLVRRRGQEARLRCSPMKGHSHVYWYRQLPEEGLKFMVYLQKENIIDESGMPKERFSAEFPKEGPSILRIQQVVRGDSAAYFCASSPRRGHPNTEAFFGQGTRLTVV.

In this sample, this clone turned up once. The chain uses TRBV6-5 and TRBJ1-2; the match to TRBD1 covers 9 bases. The length of the CDR3 is 14 residues. J was trimmed by 8 bases and V by 6 bases; bases with no gene match: 10. Germline CDR1 and CDR2: MNHEY and SVGAGI. The CDR3 loop reads CASRPGTGFPGYTF. The CDR3 DNA is TGTGCCAGCAGGCCCGGGACAGGGTTTCCCGGCTACACCTTC.

The chain joins TRBV7-9 to TRBJ2-3; 7 nucleotides agree with TRBD2. V was pared by 0 bases and J by 3 bases, with 3 bases of the junction left unmatched. CDR3 length equals 15 residues. Looked up from germline, CDR1 is SEHNR and CDR2 is FQNEAQ (reference sequence). The CDR3 DNA sequence: TGTGCCAGCAGCTTAGCGGGAGGGCCTACAGATACGCAGTATTTT. Its protein is CASSLAGGPTDTQYF.

V and J are TRBV5-1 and TRBJ2-1; 8 bases map to TRBD2. CDR3 length: 15 amino acids. V dropped 6 bases and J dropped 9; count of bases not matched to a gene: 14. The V gene's germline CDR1 is SGHRS and CDR2 YFSETQ. The CDR3 loop is CASNEAQRESGEQFF. CDR3 sequence (DNA): TGCGCCAGCAATGAGGCACAGCGGGAGTCCGGTGAGCAGTTCTTC.

The V and J genes are TRBV9 and TRBJ2-3; D remains unclear. V shed 0 bases and J shed 4 bases, with 12 bases lying between them. Germline V gene sequence: CDR1 SGDLS, CDR2 YYNGEE. The length of the CDR3 is 15 residues. The CDR3 protein is CASSVGLPYSDTQYF. In nucleotides, the CDR3 is TGTGCCAGCAGCGTAGGGCTTCCCTACTCAGATACGCAGTATTTT.

V and J are TRBV4-2 and TRBJ2-1; D ambiguous. CDR1 and CDR2 (germline): LGHNA, YNFKEQ. CDR3 size: 16 residues. Trimming cost V 2 bases and J 1 base, with 12 bases left between them. As DNA, the CDR3 is TGTGCCAGCAGCCAATTCTCTAGTTTGTCCTACAATGAGCAGTTCTTC. Protein sequence: CASSQFSSLSYNEQFF.

The chain couples TRBV9 to TRBJ2-7, with D possibly TRBD2 on 6 matching bases. In germline, CDR1 is SGDLS, CDR2 YYNGEE. The V and J ends lost 0 bases and 6 bases respectively, with 13 bases between them. CDR3 length: 14 amino acids. This CDR3 is CASSVEAGFGEQYF. The CDR3 nucleotides read TGTGCCAGCAGCGTAGAGGCGGGATTCGGCGAGCAGTACTTC.

This clone occurred once. The chain uses TRBV5-1 and TRBJ1-5; no firm D call. Germline V gene sequence: CDR1 SGHRS, CDR2 YFSETQ. V was shortened by 0 bases and J by 5 bases, with 9 bases between the two germline ends. The CDR3 consists of 14 residues. CDR3 DNA: TGCGCCAGCAGCTTGGGTCAGTACGATCAGCCCCAGCATTTT. Encoded protein: CASSLGQYDQPQHF.

This clone was seen just once. The rearrangement joins TRBV3-1 (or the pseudogene TRBV3-2) to TRBJ2-1; 8 bases align to TRBD1. J was trimmed by 5 bases and V by 4 bases; bases with no gene match: 10. The CDR3 totals 16 residues. Germline CDR1 and CDR2: LGHDT and YNNKEL (reference sequence). The CDR3 bases are TGTGCCAGCAGCCTAACCCCCGGGACAGGCAACAATGAGCAGTTCTTC. Its protein is CASSLTPGTGNNEQFF.